This T cell receptor beta chain is drawn from a study of OX40 agonist ivuxolimab in advanced cancers. On the study more broadly: The dose-escalation cohort was about 83% male, with a mean age of around 60 years, ranging about 23 to 90. Findings of the study overall: Averaging showed that CD8+ T cells had more expanded clones than CD4+ did.

A note on this clone: Its specificity is unknown.

Generated by immunoSEQ multiplex PCR, the TCRdb table keeps only in-frame clones and is missing some. The data show 30,000 to 40,000 clones, 65% to 80% seen once. Germline CDR1 reads SGHRS; CDR2 reads YFSETQ. Trimming pared 5 bases from V and 1 base from J, leaving 13 bases between. The CDR3 runs 16 residues. The chain couples TRBV5-1 to TRBJ2-6, with a possible D match to TRBD2 (6 bases). Sample: CD4+ or CD8+ T cells sorted from blood, taken in a trial of the OX40 agonist ivuxolimab. The TCR was taken from an adult with an advanced solid tumor such as melanoma, head and neck, liver or kidney cancer. The CDR3 loop is CASSWGRESGANVLTF. CDR3 DNA sequence: TGCGCCAGCAGTTGGGGACGGGAGTCTGGGGCCAACGTCCTGACTTTC. Full variable domain (remainder filled in from reference TRBV5-1 and TRBJ2-6): KAGVTQTPRYLIKTRGQQVTLSCSPISGHRSVSWYQQTPGQGLQFLFEYFSETQRNKGNFPGRFSGRQFSNSRSEMNVSTLELGDSALYLCASSWGRESGANVLTFGAGSRLTVL.